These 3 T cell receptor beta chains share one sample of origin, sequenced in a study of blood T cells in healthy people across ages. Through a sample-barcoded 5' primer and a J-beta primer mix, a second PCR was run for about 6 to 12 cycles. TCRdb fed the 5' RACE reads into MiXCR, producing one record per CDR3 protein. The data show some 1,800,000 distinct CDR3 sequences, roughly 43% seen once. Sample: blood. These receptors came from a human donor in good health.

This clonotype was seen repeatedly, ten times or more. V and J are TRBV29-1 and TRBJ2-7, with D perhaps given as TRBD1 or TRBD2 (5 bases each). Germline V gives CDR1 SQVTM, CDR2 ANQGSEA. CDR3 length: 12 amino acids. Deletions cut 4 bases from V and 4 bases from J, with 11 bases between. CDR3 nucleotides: TGCAGCGTTGCAGGGACGGCGTACGAGCAGTACTTC. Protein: CSVAGTAYEQYF.

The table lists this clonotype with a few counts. CDR3 in amino acids: CASSLGPAGREETQYF. CDR3 DNA: TGCGCCAGCAGCTTGGGCCCAGCGGGAAGGGAAGAGACCCAGTACTTC. The gene calls are TRBV5-1 and TRBJ2-5, with 7 positions matching TRBD2. V lost 0 bases and J lost 3; bases outside the gene matches: 8. The CDR3 sequence is 16 residues long. CDR1 and CDR2 from the germline V gene are SGHRS and YFSETQ.

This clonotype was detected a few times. The CDR3 nucleotides read TGCAGTGCTTTAACAGGTGCCGAAAAGGGAAAACTGTTTTTT. Its protein product is CSALTGAEKGKLFF. The genes are TRBV20-1 and TRBJ1-4, with a weak D call TRBD1 (5 bases). Looked up from germline, CDR1 is DFQATT and CDR2 is SNEGSKA (reference sequence). V was pared by 5 bases and J by 10 bases, with 20 bases between. The CDR3 sequence is 14 residues long.